The rows below give T cell receptor beta chains drawn from one sample of a study of response to subunit inactivated influenza vaccine. TCRdb called the RT-PCR reads again in MiXCR, with one record for every CDR3 protein. The profile shows approximately 500,000 distinct CDR3 sequences, approximately 12% of them singletons. This specimen was PBMCs from blood, taken about 40 days after vaccination. The receptor set was obtained from a man in his forties or fifties who received an inactivated influenza vaccine. Each CDR3 is given with its conserved first and last residue. Fields, in order: D gene, V gene, clone size, J gene, CDR3 protein, CDR3 DNA. The D gene is left open where the match is weak. Only some rows state a clone size, as once, few, many or a class for expanded clones.

>TRBD2|TRBV4-1|few|TRBJ2-3
CASSQEERGFTDTQYF
TGCGCCAGCAGCCAAGAGGAGCGGGGGTTCACAGATACGCAGTATTTT
>NA|TRBV4-2|many|TRBJ2-1
CASSQTGGSYNEQFF
TGTGCCAGCAGCCAGACTGGGGGATCCTACAATGAGCAGTTCTTC
>TRBD2|TRBV5-1|NA|TRBJ2-7
CASSFTSGDSYEQYF
TGCGCCAGCAGCTTTACTAGCGGGGACTCCTACGAGCAGTACTTC
>NA|TRBV11-3|few|TRBJ2-3
CASSSGRDRPRGTQYF
TGTGCCAGCAGCTCCGGGAGGGACAGACCTCGAGGTACGCAGTATTTT
>TRBD2|TRBV29-1|many|TRBJ2-1
CSVEPSGVENEQFF
TGCAGCGTTGAACCTAGCGGGGTAGAGAATGAGCAGTTCTTC
>NA|TRBV4-2|NA|TRBJ2-7
CASSQVPAGLYEQYF
TGTGCCAGCAGCCAAGTTCCAGCGGGCTTATACGAGCAGTACTTC
>TRBD1|TRBV28|NA|TRBJ2-5
CAVTGTGLETQYF
TGTGCCGTTACCGGGACAGGGTTAGAGACCCAGTACTTC
>NA|TRBV6-5|many|TRBJ2-1
CASSYKVSYNEQFF
TGTGCCAGCAGTTACAAGGTGTCCTACAATGAGCAGTTCTTC
>TRBD2|TRBV20-1|NA|TRBJ2-7
CSAVLAGAAYEQYF
TGCAGTGCGGTACTAGCGGGAGCAGCCTACGAGCAGTACTTC
>TRBD1|TRBV6-1|few|TRBJ2-1
CASSFNRQGYEQFF
TGTGCCAGCTCTTTCAACCGACAGGGCTATGAGCAGTTCTTC
>TRBD2|TRBV12-3/TRBV12-4|many|TRBJ2-1
CASSPDGRGGSYNEQFF
TGTGCCAGCAGCCCTGACGGGCGGGGGGGCTCCTACAATGAGCAGTTCTTC
>NA|TRBV12-3/TRBV12-4|many|TRBJ1-2
CASSLGRGRLTF
TGTGCCAGCAGCCTCGGACGTGGGCGTCTCACCTTC
>TRBD1|TRBV29-1|NA|TRBJ1-5
CSTLDRGQPQHF
TGCAGCACCTTGGACAGGGGCCAGCCCCAGCATTTT
>NA|TRBV4-2|NA|TRBJ2-5
CASSQDSVKETQYF
TGTGCCAGCAGCCAAGATTCAGTCAAGGAGACCCAGTACTTC
>TRBD1|TRBV29-1|many|TRBJ1-2
CSVERQGYGYTF
TGCAGCGTTGAACGACAGGGCTATGGCTACACCTTC
>TRBD2|TRBV11-2|NA|TRBJ2-1
CASSPGVGSGGYYNEQFF
TGTGCCAGCAGCCCCGGTGTTGGAAGCGGGGGGTACTACAATGAGCAGTTCTTC
>TRBD1|TRBV7-2|NA|TRBJ2-7
CASSVRDSPSYEQYF
TGTGCCAGCAGCGTCCGGGACAGCCCCTCCTACGAGCAGTACTTC
>NA|TRBV7-9|many|TRBJ2-5
CASSLGGIQQETQYF
TGTGCCAGCAGCTTAGGAGGGATCCAACAAGAGACCCAGTACTTC
>NA|TRBV7-2|NA|TRBJ2-7
CASSLGLDEQYF
TGTGCCAGCAGCCTGGGACTCGACGAGCAGTACTTC
>TRBD1|TRBV9|many|TRBJ2-3
CASSVTPGQGINTQYF
TGTGCCAGCAGCGTAACCCCGGGACAGGGGATAAATACGCAGTATTTT
>NA|TRBV20-1|few|TRBJ2-5
CSARDRLGGETQYF
TGCAGTGCTAGAGACCGACTAGGGGGGGAGACCCAGTACTTC
>NA|TRBV2|NA|TRBJ1-1
CSSREDGNTEAFF
TGTTCCAGCAGGGAGGACGGGAACACTGAAGCTTTCTTT
>TRBD2|TRBV5-1|NA|TRBJ2-5
CASSLRSGRQETQYF
TGCGCCAGCAGCTTGCGTAGCGGGAGACAAGAGACCCAGTACTTC
>TRBD2|TRBV7-2|few|TRBJ2-7
CASSLGRAGGSYYEQYF
TGTGCCAGCAGCTTAGGCAGAGCGGGGGGTTCGTACTACGAGCAGTACTTC
>TRBD1|TRBV28|few|TRBJ2-3
CASSDPGQGVHTQYF
TGTGCCAGCAGTGATCCGGGACAGGGAGTTCATACGCAGTATTTT
>TRBD2|TRBV11-2|many|TRBJ2-7
CASSLPGGHEQYF
TGTGCCAGCAGCCTACCGGGGGGTCACGAGCAGTACTTC
>NA|TRBV28|NA|TRBJ2-7
CASSFGGFQGGSYEQYF
TGTGCCAGCAGTTTTGGGGGTTTCCAAGGCGGATCCTACGAGCAGTACTTC
>NA|TRBV3-1|few|TRBJ1-1
CASSQGDGGTEAFF
TGTGCCAGCAGCCAAGGAGATGGTGGGACTGAAGCTTTCTTT
>NA|TRBV20-1|many|TRBJ1-1
CSARDIGGGTEAFF
TGCAGTGCTAGAGATATAGGAGGGGGCACTGAAGCTTTCTTT
>TRBD2|TRBV29-1|few|TRBJ2-1
CSASGSGYNEQFF
TGCAGCGCCAGCGGGAGCGGGTACAATGAGCAGTTCTTC
>NA|TRBV20-1|many|TRBJ2-2
CSARLRQNTGELFF
TGCAGTGCTCGACTCCGACAAAACACCGGGGAGCTGTTTTTT
>NA|TRBV7-3|few|TRBJ2-3
CASSLRSTGPSHTQYF
TGTGCCAGCAGCTTAAGGTCCACAGGGCCCAGCCATACGCAGTATTTT
>NA|TRBV11-2|NA|TRBJ1-6
CASSLRGRGDSPLHF
TGTGCCAGCAGCTTGAGGGGTCGGGGAGATTCACCCCTCCACTTT